Listed below are T cell receptor beta chains from one sample, sequenced in a study of long-term antiretroviral therapy in people with HIV. Data came from immunoSEQ multiplex PCR; TCRdb stores just in-frame clones and leaves some out. Of tens of thousands of clones listed, more than 90% are singletons. Specimen: unsorted PBMCs, collected 3.7 years after starting antiretroviral therapy. All receptors derive from a woman between 50 and 59 years old with HIV. The CDR3 runs from the conserved cysteine through the conserved F or W. A D gene is named only where the DNA matches it firmly. Only some rows state a clone size, as once, few, many or a class for expanded clones.

V gene,clone size,D gene,J gene,CDR3 protein,CDR3 DNA
TRBV6-1,-,-,TRBJ1-3,CASGWDNSGNTIYF,TGTGCCAGCGGGTGGGACAACTCTGGAAACACCATATATTTT
TRBV4-3,few,-,TRBJ1-4,CASSLDRTQNEKLFF,TGCGCCAGCAGCCTAGACAGGACTCAAAATGAAAAACTGTTTTTT
TRBV5-1,-,TRBD1,TRBJ1-3,CASSLTGGADGNTIYF,TGCGCCAGCAGCTTGACAGGGGGCGCGGATGGAAACACCATATATTTT
TRBV30,-,TRBD1,TRBJ2-4,CAWRGQGMGKNIQYF,TGTGCCTGGAGGGGACAGGGGATGGGGAAAAACATTCAGTACTTC
TRBV6-1,few,-,TRBJ1-2,CASSALDYGYTF,TGTGCCAGCAGTGCTCTAGACTATGGCTACACCTTC
TRBV9,-,TRBD1,TRBJ1-4,CASSVEGQGNEKLFF,TGTGCCAGCAGCGTAGAGGGACAGGGGAATGAAAAACTGTTTTTT
TRBV7-3,-,-,TRBJ2-3,CASSLNGAHGRQYF,TGTGCCAGCAGCTTAAACGGGGCCCACGGTCGGCAGTATTTT
TRBV7-9,-,-,TRBJ1-5,CASSPFPTSGFDQPQHF,TGTGCCAGCAGTCCTTTCCCCACCTCCGGGTTTGATCAGCCCCAGCATTTT
TRBV5-1,once,-,TRBJ2-1,CASSPRLANEQFF,TGCGCCAGCAGCCCACGACTCGCAAATGAGCAGTTCTTC
TRBV4-1,-,-,TRBJ1-2,CASSQEGQGGYTF,TGCGCCAGCAGCCAAGAGGGGCAGGGAGGCTACACCTTC
TRBV10-2,-,TRBD1,TRBJ2-7,CASSEPDRGFYEQYF,TGCGCCAGCAGTGAGCCGGACAGGGGGTTCTACGAGCAGTACTTC
TRBV12-5,-,TRBD1,TRBJ1-4,CASGFRVDRERNEKLFF,TGTGCTAGTGGTTTCCGCGTCGACAGGGAGAGGAATGAAAAACTGTTTTTT
TRBV6-1,-,-,TRBJ1-1,CASSDQIHTEAFF,TGTGCCAGCAGTGACCAGATTCACACTGAAGCTTTCTTT
TRBV5-1,-,-,TRBJ2-3,CASSLAGPGRDTQYF,TGCGCCAGCAGCTTGGCAGGGCCGGGGAGAGATACGCAGTATTTT
TRBV7-2,-,TRBD1,TRBJ1-2,CASSLLSDRGYTF,TGTGCCAGCAGCCTACTATCGGACAGGGGCTACACCTTC
TRBV30,-,-,TRBJ1-3,CAWSDSAARGNTIYF,TGTGCCTGGAGCGATTCGGCAGCGCGCGGAAACACCATATATTTT
TRBV7-9,-,-,TRBJ1-1,CASSLVGNLAEAFF,TGTGCCAGCAGCTTAGTGGGGAATCTCGCTGAAGCTTTCTTT
TRBV7-8,-,-,TRBJ1-3,CASSLASGVMGTIYF,TGTGCCAGCAGCTTAGCGTCAGGGGTGATGGGCACCATATATTTT
TRBV6-1,-,-,TRBJ2-5,CASIQDGETQYF,TGTGCCAGCATCCAGGACGGGGAGACCCAGTACTTC
TRBV11-2,-,-,TRBJ1-2,CASRPGPQEGYTF,TGTGCCAGCAGACCCGGGCCCCAGGAGGGCTACACCTTC
TRBV5-1,once,-,TRBJ2-7,CASSWTVDSYEQYF,TGCGCCAGCAGCTGGACCGTTGACTCCTACGAGCAGTACTTC
TRBV9,-,TRBD1,TRBJ1-1,CASSASGQGFTEAFF,TGTGCCAGCAGCGCATCGGGACAGGGGTTCACTGAAGCTTTCTTT
TRBV10-1,-,-,TRBJ2-7,CASSEVVGPYEQYF,TGCGCCAGCAGTGAGGTAGTCGGACCCTACGAGCAGTACTTC
TRBV21-1,-,-,TRBJ1-2,CASGEIYGYTF,TGTGCCAGCGGGGAGATCTATGGCTACACCTTC
TRBV7-9,-,-,TRBJ1-1,CASSPRAWYGLNTEAFF,TGTGCCAGCAGCCCTCGAGCCTGGTATGGATTAAACACTGAAGCTTTCTTT
TRBV10-3,once,-,TRBJ1-3,CAISDYDRSSGNTIYF,TGTGCCATCAGTGATTACGACAGGAGCTCTGGAAACACCATATATTTT
TRBV2,-,-,TRBJ2-1,CASSDSYNEQFF,TGTGCCAGCAGTGACTCGTACAATGAGCAGTTCTTC
TRBV6-5,-,-,TRBJ2-3,CASSYQYADTQYF,TGTGCCAGCAGTTACCAATATGCAGATACGCAGTATTTT
TRBV7-3,-,TRBD1,TRBJ2-1,CASSAQGASYNEQFF,TGTGCCAGCAGCGCACAGGGGGCTTCATACAATGAGCAGTTCTTC
TRBV4-2,-,TRBD1,TRBJ1-3,CASSRTRGSGNTIYF,TGTGCCAGCAGCCGCACCAGGGGGAGTGGAAACACCATATATTTT
TRBV7-2,-,-,TRBJ1-1,CASSLFRGNTEAFF,TGTGCCAGCAGCTTATTCCGGGGGAACACTGAAGCTTTCTTT
TRBV2,-,-,TRBJ1-5,CASSEQGFSPQHF,TGTGCCAGCAGTGAACAGGGTTTTTCGCCCCAGCATTTT
TRBV7-2,-,-,TRBJ1-1,CASSLEKGNTEAFF,TGTGCCAGCAGCTTAGAGAAGGGTAACACTGAAGCTTTCTTT
TRBV6-6,-,-,TRBJ2-2,CASSSSNTGELFF,TGTGCCAGCAGTAGTAGCAACACCGGGGAGCTGTTTTTT
TRBV5-6,medium-sized,TRBD1,TRBJ1-1,CASSAGTGMNTEAFF,TGTGCCAGCAGCGCGGGGACAGGGATGAACACTGAAGCTTTCTTT
TRBV9,few,TRBD2,TRBJ2-3,CASSVEAAGGPDTQYF,TGTGCCAGCAGCGTAGAAGCGGCGGGGGGCCCAGATACGCAGTATTTT
TRBV9,-,TRBD2,TRBJ2-4,CASSVAVAGGPGKNIQYF,TGTGCCAGCAGCGTAGCGGTAGCGGGGGGGCCAGGCAAAAACATTCAGTACTTC
TRBV10-1,-,-,TRBJ2-3,CASFGRGGGYNTDTQYF,TGCGCCAGCTTCGGGCGAGGGGGGGGCTATAACACAGATACGCAGTATTTT
TRBV4-1,-,-,TRBJ2-5,CASRDGGHQETQYF,TGCGCCAGCAGGGACGGGGGACACCAAGAGACCCAGTACTTC
TRBV7-8,few,TRBD1,TRBJ1-5,CASSWDRLSNQPQHF,TGTGCCAGCAGCTGGGACAGGCTTAGCAATCAGCCCCAGCATTTT
TRBV25-1,once,TRBD1,TRBJ2-7,CASSEWDRGRNEQYF,TGTGCCAGCAGTGAATGGGACAGGGGGCGCAACGAGCAGTACTTC
TRBV5-1,-,-,TRBJ2-1,CASSLEGRNEQFF,TGCGCCAGCAGCTTGGAAGGTCGGAATGAGCAGTTCTTC
TRBV7-2,-,-,TRBJ1-1,CASTKTGAGTVGGAFF,TGTGCCAGCACCAAAACTGGGGCGGGGACGGTTGGGGGAGCTTTCTTT
TRBV4-3,once,-,TRBJ2-1,CASSQGLPYNEQFF,TGCGCCAGCAGCCAAGGGCTACCATACAATGAGCAGTTCTTC
TRBV5-1,-,-,TRBJ2-7,CASSLGGMGKEQYF,TGCGCCAGCAGCTTGGGGGGGATGGGGAAAGAGCAGTACTTC
TRBV7-9,-,-,TRBJ1-2,CASSFSPGYGYTF,TGTGCCAGCAGCTTCTCGCCTGGGTATGGCTACACCTTC
TRBV19,-,-,TRBJ1-2,CASSNSDYYGYTF,TGTGCCAGTAGTAACAGCGACTACTATGGCTACACCTTC
TRBV7-2,-,-,TRBJ1-1,CASSEARGTEAFF,TGTGCCAGCAGCGAGGCGAGGGGCACTGAAGCTTTCTTT
TRBV6-1,-,TRBD1,TRBJ1-1,CASSAFTTGATEAFF,TGTGCCAGCAGTGCGTTCACGACAGGGGCCACTGAAGCTTTCTTT
TRBV7-6,-,TRBD1,TRBJ1-1,CASSTRQGALNTEAFF,TGTGCCAGCAGCACCCGACAGGGGGCGTTGAACACTGAAGCTTTCTTT